This T cell receptor beta chain was obtained from a study of Ad26.COV2.S vaccination and SARS-CoV-2 variants. Overall study results and limits: Placebo recipients and vaccine recipients were similar in non-spike TCR breadth. Placebo recipients showed lower spike-specific TCR breadth than vaccinees.

The repertoire was sequenced with immunoSEQ multiplex PCR; TCRdb's copy has only in-frame clones and lacks some. Of about 480,000 clones in the sample, approximately 88% were seen once. On this clone: Antigen unknown. This sample includes further DNA sequences coding for the same CDR3.

The CDR3 contains 12 residues. The germline gives CDR1 SGHVS, CDR2 FQNEAQ. The V end lost 5 bases, the J end lost 2 bases, and 7 bases lay between the germline ends. The treatment was: around 19 received Ad26.COV2.S at low or high dose, single or two shots; 5 received placebo; per-sample allocation not given. Samples analyzed were those drawn on day 63 after the first vaccine or placebo injection. Source: peripheral blood, taken in a trial of Ad26.COV2.S vaccine versus placebo. This rearrangement joins TRBV7-8 to TRBJ2-7; D gene uncertain. This clonotype was sampled from a person between 18 and 60 years old who received the Ad26.COV2.S COVID-19 vaccine or a placebo. CDR3 nucleotides: TGTGCCAGCAGCCCCACAACCTACGAGCAGTACTTC. Amino acid sequence: CASSPTTYEQYF.